This paragraph reports one T cell receptor (beta chain). Documented treatment: 15 to 20 received Ad26.COV2.S at low or high dose, single or two shots; 5 received placebo; per-sample allocation not given. After the first vaccine or placebo injection, samples were drawn on day 63. Generated by immunoSEQ multiplex PCR, the TCRdb table keeps only in-frame clones and is missing some. This sample carries 510,000 or so clones, around 90% of them seen once, and the ten largest clones take 9.5% to 15%. The V gene lost 4 bases and the J gene lost 8 bases, with 14 bases spanning the gap. Germline CDR1 and CDR2: MDHEN and SYDVKM. There are 13 residues in the CDR3. The sample comes from a study of Ad26.COV2.S vaccination and SARS-CoV-2 variants.

The sample was peripheral blood, taken in a trial of Ad26.COV2.S vaccine versus placebo. The TCR comes from a person aged 18 to 65 who received the Ad26.COV2.S COVID-19 vaccine or a placebo. The V gene is TRBV28, the J gene TRBJ1-2; D not resolved. As DNA, the CDR3 is TGTGCCAGCAGTTCCCCCTTCCCTGGCGGCTACACCTTC. The encoded protein is CASSSPFPGGYTF.